This paragraph covers one T cell receptor (beta chain) sequence. What it binds is not known. Germline V gene lookup returns CDR1 SNHLY and CDR2 FYNNEI. This CDR3 region has 17 residues. The V segment lost 7 bases and the J segment 0 bases; nucleotides outside the gene matches: 11. This specimen belongs to a study of TIL therapy for anti-PD-1-resistant metastatic lung cancer. The libraries were made with immunoSEQ v3. Survey-level samples got 2 million to 2.5 million read pairs; deep-level samples got about 5-6.5 million. Profiled with immunoSEQ multiplex PCR; TCRdb holds only in-frame clones, not every one. The sample has 50,000 to 60,000 clones, approximately 78% seen once; the top ten hold just under 3%. Time point: pre-treatment sample, taken before nivolumab and TIL therapy. Enrollment ran from October 2017 to early 2020. Broader study findings: After infusion, TIL clonotypes partly replaced peripheral T cells and declined over months.

V gene TRBV2 combines with J gene TRBJ1-2, with 10 bases that match TRBD1. Here the sequenced sample was blood, taken at baseline. The TCR comes from a person aged 25 to 80 with non-small cell lung cancer. CDR3 nucleotides: TGTGCCAGCAAGAATTTATTGGGGACAGGGGCTAACTATGGCTACACCTTC. It specifies CASKNLLGTGANYGYTF.